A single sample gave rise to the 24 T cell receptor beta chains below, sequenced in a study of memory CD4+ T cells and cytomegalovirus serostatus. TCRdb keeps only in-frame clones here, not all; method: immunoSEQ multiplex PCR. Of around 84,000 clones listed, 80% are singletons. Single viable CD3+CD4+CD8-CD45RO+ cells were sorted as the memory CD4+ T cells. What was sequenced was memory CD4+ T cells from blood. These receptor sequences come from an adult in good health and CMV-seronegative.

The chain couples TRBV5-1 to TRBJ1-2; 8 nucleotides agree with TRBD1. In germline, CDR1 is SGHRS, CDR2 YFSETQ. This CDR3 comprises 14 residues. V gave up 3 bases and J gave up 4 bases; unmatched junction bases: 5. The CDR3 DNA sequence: TGCGCCAGCAGCTCAGGACAGGGTCTCTATGGCTACACCTTC. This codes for CASSSGQGLYGYTF.

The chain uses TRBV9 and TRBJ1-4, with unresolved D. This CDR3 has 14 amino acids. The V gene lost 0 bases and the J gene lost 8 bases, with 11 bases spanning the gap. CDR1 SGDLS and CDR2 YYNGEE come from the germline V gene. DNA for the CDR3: TGTGCCAGCAGCGTAGGGAGAACGGAGGAAAAACTGTTTTTT. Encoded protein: CASSVGRTEEKLFF.

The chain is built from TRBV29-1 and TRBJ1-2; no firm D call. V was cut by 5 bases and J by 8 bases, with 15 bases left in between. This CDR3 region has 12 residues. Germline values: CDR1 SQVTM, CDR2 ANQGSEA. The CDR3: CSVLREGRGYTF. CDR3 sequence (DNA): TGCAGCGTTTTGAGAGAGGGCCGCGGCTACACCTTC.

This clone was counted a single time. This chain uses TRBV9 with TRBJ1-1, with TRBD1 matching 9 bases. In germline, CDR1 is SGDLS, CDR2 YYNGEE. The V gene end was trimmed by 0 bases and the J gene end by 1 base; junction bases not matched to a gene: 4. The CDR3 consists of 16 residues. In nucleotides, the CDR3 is TGTGCCAGCAGCGTAGGGACAGGGGTGGCGAACACTGAAGCTTTCTTT. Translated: CASSVGTGVANTEAFF.

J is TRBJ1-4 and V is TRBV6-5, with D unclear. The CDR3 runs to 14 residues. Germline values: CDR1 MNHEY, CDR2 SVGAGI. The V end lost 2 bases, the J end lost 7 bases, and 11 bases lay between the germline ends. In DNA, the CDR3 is TGTGCCAGCAGTTACAACGAGGGAAGTGAAAAACTGTTTTTT. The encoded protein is CASSYNEGSEKLFF.

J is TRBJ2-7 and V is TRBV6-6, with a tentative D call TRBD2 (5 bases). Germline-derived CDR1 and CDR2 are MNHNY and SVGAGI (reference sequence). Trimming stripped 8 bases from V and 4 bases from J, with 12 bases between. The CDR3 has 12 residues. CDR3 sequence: CASRPGGYEQYF. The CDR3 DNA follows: TGTGCCAGCCGACCAGGAGGATACGAGCAGTACTTC.

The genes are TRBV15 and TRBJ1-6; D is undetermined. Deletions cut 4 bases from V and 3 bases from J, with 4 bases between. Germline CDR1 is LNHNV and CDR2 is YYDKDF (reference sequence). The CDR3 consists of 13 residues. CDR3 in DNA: TGTGCCACCAGCACAGACTATAATTCACCCCTCCACTTT. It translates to CATSTDYNSPLHF.

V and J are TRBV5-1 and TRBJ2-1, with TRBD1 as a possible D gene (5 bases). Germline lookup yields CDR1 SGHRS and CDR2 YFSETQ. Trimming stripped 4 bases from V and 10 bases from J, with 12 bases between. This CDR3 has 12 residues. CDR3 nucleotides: TGCGCCAGCAGCAGGGGTCAACGGGAGCAGTTCTTC. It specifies CASSRGQREQFF.

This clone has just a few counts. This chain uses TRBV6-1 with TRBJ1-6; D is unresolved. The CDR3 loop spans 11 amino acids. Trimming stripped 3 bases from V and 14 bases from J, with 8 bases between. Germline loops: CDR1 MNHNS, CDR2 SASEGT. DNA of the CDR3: TGTGCCAGCAGTGATCTTCGCACCCTCCACTTT. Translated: CASSDLRTLHF.

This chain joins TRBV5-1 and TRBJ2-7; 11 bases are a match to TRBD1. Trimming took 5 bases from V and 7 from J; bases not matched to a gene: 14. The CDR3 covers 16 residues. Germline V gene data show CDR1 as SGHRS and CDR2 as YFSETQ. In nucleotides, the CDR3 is TGCGCCAGCAGGCCACAGCCGGGACAGGGGGTTGAAGAGCAGTACTTC. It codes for CASRPQPGQGVEEQYF.

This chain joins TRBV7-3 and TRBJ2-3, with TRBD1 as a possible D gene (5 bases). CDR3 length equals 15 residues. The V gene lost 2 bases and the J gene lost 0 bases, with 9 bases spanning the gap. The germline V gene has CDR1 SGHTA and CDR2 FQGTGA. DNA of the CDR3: TGTGCCAGCAGCTTATCTCCAGGGAGCACAGATACGCAGTATTTT. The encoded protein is CASSLSPGSTDTQYF.

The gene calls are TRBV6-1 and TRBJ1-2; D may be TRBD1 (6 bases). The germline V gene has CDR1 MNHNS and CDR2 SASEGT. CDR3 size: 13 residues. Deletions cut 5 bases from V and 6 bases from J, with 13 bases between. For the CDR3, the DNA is TGTGCCAGCAGTTTGGACAGATGGGATGGCTACACCTTC. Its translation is CASSLDRWDGYTF.

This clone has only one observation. The CDR3 loop is CASTRDPYEQYF. CDR3 in DNA: TGTGCCAGCACCAGGGACCCCTACGAGCAGTACTTC. The chain joins TRBV2 to TRBJ2-7; D may correspond to TRBD1 or TRBD2 (5 bases each). CDR1 and CDR2 from the germline V gene are SNHLY and FYNNEI. Trimming cost V 7 bases and J 2 bases, with 9 bases left between them. This CDR3 contains 12 residues. The full variable domain, rest sourced from reference TRBV2 and TRBJ2-7, is EPEVTQTPSHQVTQMGQEVILRCVPISNHLYFYWYRQILGQKVEFLVSFYNNEISEKSEIFDDQFSVERPDGSNFTLKIRSTKLEDSAMYFCASTRDPYEQYFGPGTRLTVT.

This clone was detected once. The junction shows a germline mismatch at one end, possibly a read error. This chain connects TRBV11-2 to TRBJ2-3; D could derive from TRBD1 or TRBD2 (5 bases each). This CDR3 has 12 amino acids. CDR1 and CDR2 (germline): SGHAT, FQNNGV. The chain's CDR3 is CASSSSGTPSRF. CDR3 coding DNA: TGTGCCAGCAGCTCCTCCGGGACCCCCTCCCGTTTT.

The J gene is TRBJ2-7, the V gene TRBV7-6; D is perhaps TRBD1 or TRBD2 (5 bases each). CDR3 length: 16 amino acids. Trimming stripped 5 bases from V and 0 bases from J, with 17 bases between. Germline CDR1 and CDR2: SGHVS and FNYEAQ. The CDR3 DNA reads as TGTGCCAGCAGCCCAAGGGGCGGGTCAAGCTCCTACGAGCAGTACTTC. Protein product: CASSPRGGSSSYEQYF. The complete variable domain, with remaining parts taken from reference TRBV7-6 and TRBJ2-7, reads GAGVSQSPRYKVTKRGQDVALRCDPISGHVSLYWYRQALGQGPEFLTYFNYEAQQDKSGLPNDRFSAERPEGSISTLTIQRTEQRDSAMYRCASSPRGGSSSYEQYFGPGTRLTVT.

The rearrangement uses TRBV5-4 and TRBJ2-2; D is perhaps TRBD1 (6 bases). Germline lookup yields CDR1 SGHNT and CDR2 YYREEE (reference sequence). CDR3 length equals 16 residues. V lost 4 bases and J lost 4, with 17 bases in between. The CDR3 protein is CASSQNQGSGTGELFF. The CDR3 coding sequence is TGTGCCAGCAGCCAGAACCAGGGGAGTGGCACCGGGGAGCTGTTTTTT.

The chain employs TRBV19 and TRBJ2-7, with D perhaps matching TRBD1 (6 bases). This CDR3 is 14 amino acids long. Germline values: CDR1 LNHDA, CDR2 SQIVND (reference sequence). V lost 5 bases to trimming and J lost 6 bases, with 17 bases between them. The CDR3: CASSPDREGGEQYF. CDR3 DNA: TGTGCCAGTAGTCCGGACAGAGAAGGGGGCGAGCAGTACTTC. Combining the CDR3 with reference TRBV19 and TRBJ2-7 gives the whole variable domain DGGITQSPKYLFRKEGQNVTLSCEQNLNHDAMYWYRQDPGQGLRLIYYSQIVNDFQKGDIAEGYSVSREKKESFPLTVTSAQKNPTAFYLCASSPDREGGEQYFGPGTRLTVT.

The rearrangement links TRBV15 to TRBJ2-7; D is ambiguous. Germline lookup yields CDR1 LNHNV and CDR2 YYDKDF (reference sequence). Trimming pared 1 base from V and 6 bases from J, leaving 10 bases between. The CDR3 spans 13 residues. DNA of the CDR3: TGTGCCACCAGCAGAGTAGAAAGGACCGAGCAGTACTTC. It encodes CATSRVERTEQYF.

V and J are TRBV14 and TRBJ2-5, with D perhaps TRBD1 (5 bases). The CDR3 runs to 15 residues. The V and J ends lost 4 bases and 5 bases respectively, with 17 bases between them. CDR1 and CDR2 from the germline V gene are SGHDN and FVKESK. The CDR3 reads CASSPRQTRWETQYF. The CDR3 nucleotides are TGTGCCAGCAGCCCCAGACAGACTCGTTGGGAGACCCAGTACTTC.

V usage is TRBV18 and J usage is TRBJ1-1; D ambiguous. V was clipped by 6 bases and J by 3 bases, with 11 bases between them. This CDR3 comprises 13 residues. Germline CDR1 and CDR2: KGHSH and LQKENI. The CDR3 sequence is CASSPGRDTEAFF. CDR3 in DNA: TGTGCCAGCTCGCCAGGACGGGACACTGAAGCTTTCTTT.

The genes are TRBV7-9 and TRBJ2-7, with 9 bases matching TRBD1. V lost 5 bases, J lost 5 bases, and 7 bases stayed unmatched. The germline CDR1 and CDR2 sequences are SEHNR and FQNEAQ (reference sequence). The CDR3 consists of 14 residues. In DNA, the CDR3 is TGTGCCAGCAGCCTGGACAGGGGTACCCACGAGCAGTACTTC. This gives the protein CASSLDRGTHEQYF.

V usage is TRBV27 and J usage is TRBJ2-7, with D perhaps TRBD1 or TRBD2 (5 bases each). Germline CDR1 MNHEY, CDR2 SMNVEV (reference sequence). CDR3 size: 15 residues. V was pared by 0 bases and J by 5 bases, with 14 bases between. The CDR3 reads CASSLSRSGRDEQYF. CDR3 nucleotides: TGTGCCAGCAGTTTATCGCGATCGGGGCGAGACGAGCAGTACTTC.

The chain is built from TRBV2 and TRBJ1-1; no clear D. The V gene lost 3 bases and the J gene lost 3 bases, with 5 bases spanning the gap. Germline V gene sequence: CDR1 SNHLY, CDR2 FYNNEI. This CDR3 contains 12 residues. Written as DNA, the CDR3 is TGTGCCAGCAGTGACGGGGACACTGAAGCTTTCTTT. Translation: CASSDGDTEAFF.

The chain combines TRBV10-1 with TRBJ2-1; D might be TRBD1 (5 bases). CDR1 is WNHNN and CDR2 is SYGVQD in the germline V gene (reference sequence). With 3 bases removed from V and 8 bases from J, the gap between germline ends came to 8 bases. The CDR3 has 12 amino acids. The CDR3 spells CASSDRAYEQFF. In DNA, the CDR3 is TGCGCCAGCAGTGACAGGGCCTATGAGCAGTTCTTC.